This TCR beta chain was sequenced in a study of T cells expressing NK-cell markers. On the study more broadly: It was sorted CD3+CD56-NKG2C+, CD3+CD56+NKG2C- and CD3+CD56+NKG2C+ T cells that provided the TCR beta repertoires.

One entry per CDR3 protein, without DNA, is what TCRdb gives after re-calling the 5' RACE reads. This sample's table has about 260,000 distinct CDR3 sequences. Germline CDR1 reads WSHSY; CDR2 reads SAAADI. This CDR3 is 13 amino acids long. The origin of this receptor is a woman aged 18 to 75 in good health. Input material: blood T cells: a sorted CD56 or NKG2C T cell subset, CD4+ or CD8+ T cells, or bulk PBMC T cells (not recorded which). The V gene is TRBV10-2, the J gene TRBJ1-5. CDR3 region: CASSGPGNQPQHF.